This T cell receptor (beta chain) was captured by sequencing in a study of CD8 T cells in ankylosing spondylitis. Study-level results: Apparently characteristic of ankylosing spondylitis blood was a TCR beta motif (eight highly homologous variants).

TCRdb reprocessed the 5' RACE reads with MiXCR, giving one entry per CDR3 protein. This table has some 400,000 distinct CDR3 sequences, about 20% appearing once. Germline loops: CDR1 DFQATT, CDR2 SNEGSKA (reference sequence). The length of the CDR3 is 13 residues. V shed 1 base and J shed 7 bases, with 10 bases lying between them. This clonotype was seen a few times. Its antigen is currently unknown. Source material: blood, either unsorted or a sorted T cell fraction (not recorded which). The chain couples TRBV20-1 to TRBJ2-2, with no clear D. The receptor's source is a male donor with ankylosing spondylitis. DNA for the CDR3: TGCAGTGCTAGAGCTCAGGCGGACGGGGAGCTGTTTTTT. Its translation: CSARAQADGELFF.